This T cell receptor (beta chain) came from a study of blood T cells in healthy people across ages. Only a few counts were recorded for this clonotype. A second PCR, run for roughly 6 to 11 cycles, used a sample-barcoded 5' primer plus a J-beta primer mix. Each cDNA molecule was tagged by a template-switch adaptor that had 12 random nucleotides. TCRdb re-derived calls from the 5' RACE reads in MiXCR, one entry per CDR3 protein. The data hold roughly 680,000 distinct CDR3 sequences, with under 25% observed a single time. V gave up 0 bases and J gave up 2 bases, with 11 bases separating them. Germline-derived CDR1 and CDR2 are MNHEY and SMNVEV (reference sequence). The CDR3 is 15 residues long. Each donor had about 9.6 milliliters of peripheral blood drawn. Total RNA extraction produced at least 5.5 micrograms (per sample) for the study.

The source of this sequence is a man between 65 and 85 years old in good health. The sequenced material came from blood. This rearrangement joins TRBV27 to TRBJ2-7; D gene uncertain. The CDR3 here is CASSLSLDVAYEQYF. The DNA for the CDR3 is TGTGCCAGCAGTTTATCGTTAGATGTCGCCTACGAGCAGTACTTC.